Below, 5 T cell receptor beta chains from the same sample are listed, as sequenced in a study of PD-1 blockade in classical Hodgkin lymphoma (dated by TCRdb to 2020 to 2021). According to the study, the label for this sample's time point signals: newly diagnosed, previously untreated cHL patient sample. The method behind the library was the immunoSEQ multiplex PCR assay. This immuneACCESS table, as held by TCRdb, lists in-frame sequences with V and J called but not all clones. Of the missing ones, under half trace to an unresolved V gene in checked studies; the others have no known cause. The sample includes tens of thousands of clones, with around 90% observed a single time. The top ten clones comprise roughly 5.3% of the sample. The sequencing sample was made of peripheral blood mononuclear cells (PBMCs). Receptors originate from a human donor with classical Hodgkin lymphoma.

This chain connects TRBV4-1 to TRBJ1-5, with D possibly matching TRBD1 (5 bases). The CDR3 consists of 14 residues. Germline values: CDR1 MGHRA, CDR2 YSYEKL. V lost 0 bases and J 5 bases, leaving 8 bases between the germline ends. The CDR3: CASSQEPGHQPQHF. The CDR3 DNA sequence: TGCGCCAGCAGCCAAGAGCCGGGGCATCAGCCCCAGCATTTT.

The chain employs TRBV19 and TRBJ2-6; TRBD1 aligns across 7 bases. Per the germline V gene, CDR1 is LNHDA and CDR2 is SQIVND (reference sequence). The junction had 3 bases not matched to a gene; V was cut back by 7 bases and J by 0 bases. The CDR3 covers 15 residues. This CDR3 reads CASNDRVSGANVLTF. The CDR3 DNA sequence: TGTGCCAGTAACGACAGGGTCTCTGGGGCCAACGTCCTGACTTTC. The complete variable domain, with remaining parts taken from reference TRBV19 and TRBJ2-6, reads DGGITQSPKYLFRKEGQNVTLSCEQNLNHDAMYWYRQDPGQGLRLIYYSQIVNDFQKGDIAEGYSVSREKKESFPLTVTSAQKNPTAFYLCASNDRVSGANVLTFGAGSRLTVL.

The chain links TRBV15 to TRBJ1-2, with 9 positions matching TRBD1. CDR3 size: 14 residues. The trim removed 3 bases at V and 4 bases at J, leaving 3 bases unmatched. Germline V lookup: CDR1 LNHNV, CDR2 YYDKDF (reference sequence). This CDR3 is CATSRGQGPYGYTF. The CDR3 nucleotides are TGTGCCACCAGCAGGGGACAGGGTCCCTATGGCTACACCTTC. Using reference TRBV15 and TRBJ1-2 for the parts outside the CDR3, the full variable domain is DAMVIQNPRYQVTQFGKPVTLSCSQTLNHNVMYWYQQKSSQAPKLLFHYYDKDFNNEADTPDNFQSRRPNTSFCFLDIRSPGLGDTAMYLCATSRGQGPYGYTFGSGTRLTVV.

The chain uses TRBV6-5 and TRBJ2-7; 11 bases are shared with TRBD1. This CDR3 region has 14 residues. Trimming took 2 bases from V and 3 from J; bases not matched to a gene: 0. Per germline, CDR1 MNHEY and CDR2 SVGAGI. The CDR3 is CASSYGTGGYEQYV. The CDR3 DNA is TGTGCCAGCAGTTACGGGACAGGGGGCTACGAGCAGTACGTC.

In DNA, the CDR3 is TGTGCCAGCAGCACACCCTCTCGCTTCCCCGAGACGGGGGAGCAGTACTTC. As protein: CASSTPSRFPETGEQYF. This sequence joins TRBV7-8 and TRBJ2-7, with a weak D call TRBD2 (5 bases). V was trimmed by 5 bases and J by 7 bases, leaving 27 bases between them. This CDR3 comprises 17 residues. Germline V lookup: CDR1 SGHVS, CDR2 FQNEAQ.